This entry features one T cell receptor beta chain sequence. Expressed TCRB transcripts got sequenced, as all isolated RNA was reverse transcribed. TCRdb keeps only in-frame clones here, not all; method: immunoSEQ multiplex PCR. This table holds 200,000 to 300,000 clones, roughly 13% found once. These data belong to a study of beta chain features in type 1 diabetes. Germline V gives CDR1 MNHEY, CDR2 SVGAGI. The CDR3 sequence is 16 residues long. J was trimmed by 5 bases and V by 1 base; bases with no gene match: 6. The V and J genes are TRBV6-5 and TRBJ2-7; 12 nucleotides line up with TRBD1. The origin of this receptor is a woman between 35 and 50 years old in good health. Material for sequencing was naive CD4+ T cells from blood. The CDR3 bases are TGTGCCAGCAGTTACTGGAGGGGACAGGGGGCCAACGAGCAGTACTTC. It is translated as CASSYWRGQGANEQYF.